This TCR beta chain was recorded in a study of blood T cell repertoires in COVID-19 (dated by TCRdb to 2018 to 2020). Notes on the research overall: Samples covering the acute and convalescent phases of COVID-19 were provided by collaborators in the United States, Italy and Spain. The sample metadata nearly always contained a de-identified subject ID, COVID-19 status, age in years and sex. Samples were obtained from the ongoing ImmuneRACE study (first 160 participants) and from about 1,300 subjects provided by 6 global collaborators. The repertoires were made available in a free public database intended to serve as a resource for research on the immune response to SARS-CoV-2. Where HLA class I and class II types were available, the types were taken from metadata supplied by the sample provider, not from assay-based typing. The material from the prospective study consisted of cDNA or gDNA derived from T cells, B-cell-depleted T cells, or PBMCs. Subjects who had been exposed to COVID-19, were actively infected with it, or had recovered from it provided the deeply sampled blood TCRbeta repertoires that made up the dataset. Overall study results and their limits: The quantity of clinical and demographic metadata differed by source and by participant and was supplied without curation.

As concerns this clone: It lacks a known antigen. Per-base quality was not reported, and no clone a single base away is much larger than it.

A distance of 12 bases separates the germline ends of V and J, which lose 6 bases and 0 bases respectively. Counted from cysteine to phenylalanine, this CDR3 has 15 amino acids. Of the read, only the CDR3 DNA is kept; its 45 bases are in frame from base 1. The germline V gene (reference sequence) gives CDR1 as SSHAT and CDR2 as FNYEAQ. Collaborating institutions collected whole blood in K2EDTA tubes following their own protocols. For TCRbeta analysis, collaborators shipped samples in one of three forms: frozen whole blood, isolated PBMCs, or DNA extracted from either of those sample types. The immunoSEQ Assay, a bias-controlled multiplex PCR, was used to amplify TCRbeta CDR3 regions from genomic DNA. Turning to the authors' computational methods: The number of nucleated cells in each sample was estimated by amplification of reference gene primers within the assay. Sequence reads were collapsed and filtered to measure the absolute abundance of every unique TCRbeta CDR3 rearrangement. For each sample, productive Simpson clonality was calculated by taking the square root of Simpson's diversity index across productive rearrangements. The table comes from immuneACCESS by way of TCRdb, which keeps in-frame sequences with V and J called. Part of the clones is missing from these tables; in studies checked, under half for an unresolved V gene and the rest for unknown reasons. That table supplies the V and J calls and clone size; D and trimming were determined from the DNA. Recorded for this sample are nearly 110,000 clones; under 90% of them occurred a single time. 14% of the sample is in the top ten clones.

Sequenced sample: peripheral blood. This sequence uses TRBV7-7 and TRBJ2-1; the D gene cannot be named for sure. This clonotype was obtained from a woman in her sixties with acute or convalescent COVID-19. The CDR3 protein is CASSRKESSYNEQFF. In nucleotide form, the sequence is TGTGCCAGCAGTCGTAAGGAGAGCTCCTACAATGAGCAGTTCTTC.